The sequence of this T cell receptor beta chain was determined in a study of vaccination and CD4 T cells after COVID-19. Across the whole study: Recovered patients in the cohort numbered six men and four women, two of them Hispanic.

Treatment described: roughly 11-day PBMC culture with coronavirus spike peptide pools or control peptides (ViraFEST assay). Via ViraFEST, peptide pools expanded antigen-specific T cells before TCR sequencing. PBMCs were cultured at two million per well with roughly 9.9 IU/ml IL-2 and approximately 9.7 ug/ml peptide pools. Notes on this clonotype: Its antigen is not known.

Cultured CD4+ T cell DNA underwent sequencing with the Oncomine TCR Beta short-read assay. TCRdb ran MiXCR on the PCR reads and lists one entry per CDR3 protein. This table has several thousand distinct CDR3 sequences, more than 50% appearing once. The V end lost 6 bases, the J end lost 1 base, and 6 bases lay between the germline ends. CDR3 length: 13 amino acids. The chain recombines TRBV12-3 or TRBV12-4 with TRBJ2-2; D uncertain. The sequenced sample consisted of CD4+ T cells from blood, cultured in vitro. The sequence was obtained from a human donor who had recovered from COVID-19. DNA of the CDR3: TGTGCCAGCAGCCGAGGGAACACCGGGGAGCTGTTTTTT. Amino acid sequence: CASSRGNTGELFF.